This T cell receptor beta chain was identified during a study of shared clonotypes between healthy human individuals. The ends were cut back, 9 bases at V and 7 bases at J, with 16 bases in the middle. This CDR3 is 12 amino acids long. Germline V gene sequence: CDR1 MDHEN, CDR2 SYDVKM. TCRdb keeps only in-frame clones here, not all; method: immunoSEQ multiplex PCR. The sample lists 550,000 to 700,000 clones, around four fifths seen once, with roughly 1.9% in the top ten. The receptor was isolated from a young woman in good health. Sequencing input: memory CD4+ T cells sorted from blood. Stated subset: CD45RA-negative fraction. V and J are TRBV28 and TRBJ2-7; tentative D call: TRBD2 (6 bases). CDR3 loop: CASNGTPKEQYF. Written as DNA, the CDR3 is TGTGCCAGTAACGGGACTCCTAAAGAGCAGTACTTC.